Presented here are 6 T cell receptor beta chains from one specimen sequenced in a study of blood T cell repertoires in COVID-19. Clones were read by immunoSEQ multiplex PCR, and TCRdb kept only the in-frame ones, dropping some. The top ten clones hold 0.8% to 0.9% of a sample with roughly 120,000 clones, roughly 84% of them seen once. Sequencing was carried out using peripheral blood. Receptors were obtained from a woman in her 70s with acute or convalescent COVID-19.

This clone has only a few counts. The rearrangement joins TRBV7-2 to TRBJ1-2, with 9 bases aligning to TRBD1. The ends lost 1 base at V and 8 bases at J; junction bases unmatched: 5. Germline CDR1 and CDR2: SGHTA and FQGNSA. The CDR3 is made up of 14 amino acids. CDR3 in amino acids: CASSLGGQGTGYTF. The CDR3 DNA reads as TGTGCCAGCAGCTTAGGGGGACAGGGCACCGGCTACACCTTC.

The chain recombines TRBV7-7 with TRBJ2-2, with D maybe TRBD2 (7 bases). V was shortened by 5 bases and J by 4 bases, with 14 bases between the two germline ends. The CDR3 has 15 amino acids. Germline-derived CDR1 and CDR2 are SSHAT and FNYEAQ (reference sequence). The CDR3 nucleotides are TGTGCCAGCAGCCCGACGGGGGGCAGCACCGGGGAGCTGTTTTTT. Amino acids: CASSPTGGSTGELFF.

The J gene is TRBJ1-2, the V gene TRBV12-2. TRBV12-2 is flagged as a pseudogene. This CDR3 is built from 18 residues. CDR3: CASRLADEADRGNYGYTF. Here the CDR3 DNA reads TGTGCAAGTCGCTTAGCGGATGAGGCAGACCGGGGGAACTATGGCTACACCTTC.

CDR3: CASSLGIAGDGTDTQYF. The DNA of the CDR3 is TGCGCCAGCAGCTTGGGAATAGCGGGAGATGGCACAGATACGCAGTATTTT. The chain combines TRBV5-1 with TRBJ2-3; TRBD2 matches 9 bases. After removal of 0 bases from V and 1 base from J, the junction contained 6 bases not matched to a gene. There are 17 residues in the CDR3. The germline gives CDR1 SGHRS, CDR2 YFSETQ.

This sequence joins TRBV7-2 and TRBJ2-1, with 13 bases fitting TRBD2. Germline-derived CDR1 and CDR2 are SGHTA and FQGNSA. The CDR3 runs 15 residues. J gave up 4 bases and V 4 bases, and 1 base lay outside the gene matches. The CDR3 coding sequence is TGTGCCAGCAGCTCGGGACTAGCGGGGTACAATGAGCAGTTCTTC. Its protein product is CASSSGLAGYNEQFF.

J is TRBJ2-7 and V is TRBV6-5; 10 bases match TRBD1. The CDR3 spans 14 residues. Germline V lookup: CDR1 MNHEY, CDR2 SVGAGI. With V trimmed by 6 bases and J by 2 bases, 4 bases remained unmatched. The DNA for the CDR3 is TGTGCCAGCAGAACCGGGACAGGGGCCTACGAGCAGTACTTC. This gives the protein CASRTGTGAYEQYF.